This TCR beta chain comes out of a study of blood T cell repertoires in COVID-19. Study-wide background: Samples of COVID-19 (acute and convalescent) were obtained from the United States, Italy and Spain. From T cells, B-cell-depleted T cells, or PBMCs came the material, which was cDNA or gDNA.

The authors' processing: Estimation of nucleated cell counts relied on the amplification of reference gene primers. The repertoire was sequenced with immunoSEQ multiplex PCR; TCRdb's copy has only in-frame clones and lacks some. V, J and clone size derive from that table, while D and trimming were established from the DNA sequence. The table shows 95,000 to 150,000 clones, with 70% to 90% occurring only once. The V segment lost 5 bases and the J segment 12 bases; nucleotides outside the gene matches: 8. CDR1 SGHRS and CDR2 YFSETQ come from the germline V gene. This CDR3 is built from 13 residues. The chain couples TRBV5-1 to TRBJ1-6; 7 nucleotides agree with TRBD1. The source of this sequence is a man aged 40-50 years with acute or convalescent COVID-19. The sequenced material came from peripheral blood. The CDR3 DNA sequence: TGCGCCAGCAGGGGACAGCCCGAAGGACCCCTCCACTTT. Encoded protein: CASRGQPEGPLHF.